Shown below are 20 T cell receptor beta chains from a single sample sequenced in a study of T cells after posttransplantation cyclophosphamide. The repertoire was sequenced with immunoSEQ multiplex PCR; TCRdb's copy has only in-frame clones and lacks some. The sample gives approximately 31,000 clones, none seen only once, and the top ten clones hold about 4.3%. The sequenced sample was PBMCs. All receptors derive from a woman aged 25 to 39 in good health and a related stem cell transplant donor.

Many counts were recorded for this clone. The chain combines TRBV19 with TRBJ1-1; D remains unclear. V shed 3 bases and J shed 0 bases, with 5 bases lying between them. This CDR3 has 13 amino acids. Germline V CDR1 and CDR2: LNHDA, SQIVND (reference sequence). CDR3 sequence reads: CASSILMNTEAFF. DNA for the CDR3: TGTGCCAGTAGTATCTTAATGAACACTGAAGCTTTCTTT. Full variable domain (outside the CDR3, taken from reference TRBV19 and TRBJ1-1): DGGITQSPKYLFRKEGQNVTLSCEQNLNHDAMYWYRQDPGQGLRLIYYSQIVNDFQKGDIAEGYSVSREKKESFPLTVTSAQKNPTAFYLCASSILMNTEAFFGQGTRLTVV.

This clone showed up many times. The chain's CDR3 is CASSLAGTGNYGYTF. CDR3 nucleotides: TGTGCCAGCTCGCTGGCCGGGACAGGGAACTATGGCTACACCTTC. V usage is TRBV7-9 and J usage is TRBJ1-2; 9 bases map to TRBD1. The CDR3 sequence is 15 residues long. The trim removed 8 bases at V and 2 bases at J, leaving 9 bases unmatched. CDR1 and CDR2 from the germline V gene are SEHNR and FQNEAQ (reference sequence).

This clone was picked up many times. The chain links TRBV11-2 to TRBJ1-6; D is undetermined. The CDR3 totals 14 residues. V was trimmed by 7 bases and J by 7 bases, leaving 14 bases between them. Germline loops: CDR1 SGHAT, CDR2 FQNNGV. The CDR3 is CASNQPRSNSPLHF. CDR3 bases: TGTGCCAGCAACCAGCCCAGGAGCAATTCACCCCTCCACTTT.

This clone occurred a few times. The V gene is TRBV5-1, the J gene TRBJ2-5; no clear D. The CDR3 has 14 residues. V was trimmed by 0 bases and J by 1 base, leaving 7 bases between them. CDR1 is SGHRS and CDR2 is YFSETQ in the germline V gene. CDR3 nucleotides: TGCGCCAGCAGCTTGGGGCAGTTCCAAGAGACCCAGTACTTC. This encodes CASSLGQFQETQYF.

This clone has only a few counts. The V call is TRBV5-1, the J call TRBJ2-3; maybe TRBD2 (6 bases). CDR3 length: 14 amino acids. V lost 0 bases, J lost 6 bases, and 11 bases lay in between. The germline V gene has CDR1 SGHRS and CDR2 YFSETQ. In nucleotides, the CDR3 is TGCGCCAGCAGCTTGGAGGGACTGAGTGATACGCAGTATTTT. It specifies CASSLEGLSDTQYF.

This clone was seen at least ten times. This chain links TRBV5-4 with TRBJ1-1, with 10 bases fitting TRBD1. After removal of 0 bases from V and 4 bases from J, the junction contained 6 bases not matched to a gene. This CDR3 spans 16 amino acids. Germline lookup yields CDR1 SGHNT and CDR2 YYREEE (reference sequence). DNA of the CDR3: TGTGCCAGCAGCTTGGCCCTGACAGGGGGCATCACTGAAGCTTTCTTT. Translated: CASSLALTGGITEAFF.

The sample holds many counts of this clone. The chain carries TRBV6-2 or TRBV6-3 and TRBJ2-7, with 9 bases fitting TRBD1. The CDR3 has 14 residues. Germline CDR1 reads MNHEY; CDR2 reads SVGEGT. V gave up 7 bases and J gave up 3 bases; unmatched junction bases: 7. The CDR3: CASMTGTGYYEQYF. CDR3 coding DNA: TGTGCCAGCATGACCGGGACAGGGTACTACGAGCAGTACTTC.

There are many counts of this clone. CDR3 nucleotides: TGTGCCAGCGGAGGACTAGCGGGCTACGAGCAGTACTTC. Translated, it gives CASGGLAGYEQYF. This chain joins TRBV27 and TRBJ2-7; TRBD2 matches 11 bases. CDR1 is MNHEY and CDR2 is SMNVEV in the germline V gene (reference sequence). The CDR3 is made up of 13 amino acids. J lost 3 bases, V lost 8 bases, and 3 bases had no gene match.

This clone was counted a few times. The chain carries TRBV28 and TRBJ1-6; 9 nucleotides agree with TRBD1. The CDR3 is made up of 21 amino acids. V dropped 5 bases and J dropped 4; count of bases not matched to a gene: 21. In germline, CDR1 is MDHEN, CDR2 SYDVKM. The CDR3 loop is CASSPPGWSYKQGAYNSPLHF. As DNA, the CDR3 is TGTGCCAGCAGTCCTCCGGGTTGGTCTTACAAACAGGGGGCGTATAATTCACCCCTCCACTTT.

Sample share makes this clone medium-sized. CDR3: CASSQEGPGQGFHEQYF. CDR3 in DNA: TGTGCCAGCAGCCAAGAAGGGCCGGGACAGGGGTTCCACGAGCAGTACTTC. The chain has TRBV4-2 and TRBJ2-7, with 10 positions matching TRBD1. After removal of 0 bases from V and 5 bases from J, the junction contained 10 bases not matched to a gene. CDR1 is LGHNA, CDR2 YNFKEQ, per germline. The CDR3 is 17 residues long.

The table lists this clone with many counts. The genes are TRBV18 and TRBJ1-2, with a tentative D call TRBD1 (6 bases). CDR3 length: 14 residues. The ends were cut back, 3 bases at V and 0 bases at J, with 8 bases in the middle. Per the germline V gene, CDR1 is KGHSH and CDR2 is LQKENI. CDR3 amino acids: CASSPGATNYGYTF. The CDR3, as DNA: TGTGCCAGCTCACCGGGGGCCACTAACTATGGCTACACCTTC.

This clone appeared many times. The rearrangement links TRBV11-2 to TRBJ1-3; perhaps TRBD1 as D (5 bases). The ends were cut back, 3 bases at V and 3 bases at J, with 9 bases in the middle. Germline V gene lookup returns CDR1 SGHAT and CDR2 FQNNGV. This CDR3 is built from 14 residues. CDR3: CASSFGRDGNTIYF. The CDR3 region has the DNA TGTGCCAGCAGCTTCGGCAGGGATGGAAACACCATATATTTT.

This CDR3 is CSTLREGWTDTQYF. The CDR3 nucleotides are TGCAGCACCCTCCGGGAGGGGTGGACAGATACGCAGTATTTT. The V and J genes are TRBV29-1 and TRBJ2-3, with 8 bases matching TRBD2. Unmatched junction bases numbered 10, after V lost 8 bases and J lost 3 bases. This CDR3 is 14 amino acids long. CDR1 is SQVTM, CDR2 ANQGSEA, per germline.

This clone has ten or more counts. The V and J genes are TRBV4-3 and TRBJ1-4, with D possibly being TRBD1 (6 bases). Trimming removed 5 bases at V and 6 bases at J, with 19 bases between. CDR1 LGHNA and CDR2 YSLEER come from the germline V gene. The CDR3 loop spans 16 amino acids. The CDR3 DNA is TGCGCCAGCAGCTGGGACTACTCAAGACAGGATGAAAAACTGTTTTTT. It codes for CASSWDYSRQDEKLFF.

This clone was recorded many times. This chain uses TRBV6-6 with TRBJ1-3; no reliable D call. The CDR3 runs 14 residues. Trimming took 4 bases from V and 1 from J, leaving 8 bases between them. Germline CDR1 is MNHNY and CDR2 is SVGAGI (reference sequence). CDR3 coding DNA: TGTGCCAGCAGTTTCCGGGGATCTGGAAACACCATATATTTT. Translating it yields CASSFRGSGNTIYF.

This clone was detected many times. The V call is TRBV19, the J call TRBJ2-2; TRBD1 agrees at 7 bases. V shed 6 bases, J shed 6 bases, and the junction held 10 bases outside the gene matches. The CDR3 covers 15 residues. Germline values: CDR1 LNHDA, CDR2 SQIVND (reference sequence). Here the CDR3 reads CASSIRDSKSGELFF. The CDR3, as DNA: TGTGCCAGTAGCATCCGGGACAGTAAGTCCGGGGAGCTGTTTTTT.

This clone was counted many times. The V call is TRBV28, the J call TRBJ1-6, with D possibly matching TRBD1 (6 bases). CDR3 length equals 17 residues. The V and J ends lost 2 bases and 7 bases respectively, with 18 bases between them. The germline V gene has CDR1 MDHEN and CDR2 SYDVKM. The DNA for the CDR3 is TGTGCCAGCAGTTTAATTACAGGGTTGGGGAAAAATTCACCCCTCCACTTT. Its protein product is CASSLITGLGKNSPLHF.

This clone was picked up many times. The gene calls are TRBV5-1 and TRBJ1-2; the match to TRBD1 covers 7 bases. With 3 bases clipped from V and 4 bases from J, the junction kept 3 bases outside the gene matches. Germline loops: CDR1 SGHRS, CDR2 YFSETQ. This CDR3 comprises 13 residues. CDR3 sequence reads: CASSWDSLYGYTF. CDR3 coding DNA: TGCGCCAGCAGCTGGGACAGTCTCTATGGCTACACCTTC.

This clone was seen repeatedly, ten times or more. This sequence joins TRBV6-2 or TRBV6-3 and TRBJ2-3; D is uncertain. Trimming pared 0 bases from V and 0 bases from J, leaving 7 bases between. The CDR3 is made up of 15 amino acids. The germline CDR1 and CDR2 sequences are MNHEY and SVGEGT. The CDR3 spells CASSYSLTSTDTQYF. The CDR3 DNA reads TGTGCCAGCAGTTACTCACTGACTAGCACAGATACGCAGTATTTT.

In its sample, this clone was seen many times. The chain employs TRBV11-2 and TRBJ2-5; 8 positions match TRBD1. Germline lookup yields CDR1 SGHAT and CDR2 FQNNGV. The CDR3 is made up of 14 amino acids. V trimming: 4 bases; J trimming: 5 bases; junction bases outside the gene matches: 6. The CDR3: CASSSRGLGETQYF. CDR3 nucleotides: TGTGCCAGCAGCTCCAGGGGGCTAGGGGAGACCCAGTACTTC.